One T cell receptor beta chain is described in this entry. Its antigen is still unknown. Germline V gene data show CDR1 as MNHNY and CDR2 as SVGAGI (reference sequence). Trimming pared 2 bases from V and 8 bases from J, leaving 12 bases between. The CDR3 length is 13 residues. This sample is drawn from a study of graft-versus-host responses after intestinal transplantation. Assay: immunoSEQ multiplex PCR; the TCRdb copy retains only in-frame clones and omits some. The sample comprises about 130,000 clones, approximately 94% of which are singletons, and around 0.16% rests with the top ten. The gene calls are TRBV6-6 and TRBJ1-2; weak D call: TRBD1 (5 bases). The input for sequencing was unstimulated CD4+ T cells sorted from spleen or lymph node cells, taken before intestinal transplant. This TCR came from a human donor who received an intestinal transplant. CDR3 protein: CASSYATGLGYTF. Written as DNA, the CDR3 is TGTGCCAGCAGTTACGCCACAGGTTTAGGCTACACCTTC.